This T cell receptor (beta chain) was recorded in a study of blood T cell repertoires in COVID-19. Assay: immunoSEQ multiplex PCR; the TCRdb copy retains only in-frame clones and omits some. The sample contains about 130,000 clones, roughly 80% of which appear only once. V dropped 3 bases and J dropped 7; count of bases not matched to a gene: 7. The CDR3 runs 16 residues. Looked up from germline, CDR1 is LNHDA and CDR2 is SQIVND (reference sequence). In its sample, this clone was seen once. The sequenced sample was peripheral blood. This chain connects TRBV19 to TRBJ1-6; TRBD1 aligns across 9 bases. This receptor was obtained from a woman at least 80 years old with acute or convalescent COVID-19. The CDR3 spells CASSIGTGLTNSPLHF. DNA of the CDR3: TGTGCCAGTAGTATCGGGACAGGGTTAACAAATTCACCCCTCCACTTT.